This T cell receptor beta chain was recorded in a study of tumor T cells in aggressive B-cell lymphoma. Measured with immunoSEQ multiplex PCR; TCRdb has only the in-frame clones, and not every one. This sample yields 9,500 to 10,000 clones, of which 70% to 90% are seen a single time; approximately 4.3% belongs to the top ten. CDR1 is KGHSH and CDR2 is LQKENI in the germline V gene. V lost 2 bases and J 9 bases, leaving 17 bases between the germline ends. This CDR3 has 15 amino acids. The sequenced sample consisted of tumor tissue. V usage is TRBV18 and J usage is TRBJ2-1; D possibly corresponds to TRBD1 (6 bases). This clonotype was obtained from an adult with diffuse large B cell lymphoma. In nucleotides, the CDR3 is TGTGCCAGCTCACCAAAAACAGGGAGAATGGCTGAGCAGTTCTTC. Its translation is CASSPKTGRMAEQFF.